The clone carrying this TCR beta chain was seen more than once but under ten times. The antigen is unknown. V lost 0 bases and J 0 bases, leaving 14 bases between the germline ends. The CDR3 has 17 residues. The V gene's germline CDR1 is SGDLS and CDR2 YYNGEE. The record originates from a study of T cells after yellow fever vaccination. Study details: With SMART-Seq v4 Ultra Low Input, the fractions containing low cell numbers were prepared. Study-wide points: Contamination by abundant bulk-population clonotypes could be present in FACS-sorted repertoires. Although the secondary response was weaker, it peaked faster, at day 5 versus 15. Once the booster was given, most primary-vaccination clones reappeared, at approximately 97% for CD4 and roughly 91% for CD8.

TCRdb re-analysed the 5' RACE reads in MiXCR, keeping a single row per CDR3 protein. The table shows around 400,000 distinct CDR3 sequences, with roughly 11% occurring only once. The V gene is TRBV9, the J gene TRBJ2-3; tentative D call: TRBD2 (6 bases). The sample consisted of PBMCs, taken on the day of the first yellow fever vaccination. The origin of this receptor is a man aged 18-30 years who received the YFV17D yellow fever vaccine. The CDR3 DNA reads TGTGCCAGCAGCGTAGACTCGCGTCGGGGGAGCACAGATACGCAGTATTTT. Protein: CASSVDSRRGSTDTQYF.